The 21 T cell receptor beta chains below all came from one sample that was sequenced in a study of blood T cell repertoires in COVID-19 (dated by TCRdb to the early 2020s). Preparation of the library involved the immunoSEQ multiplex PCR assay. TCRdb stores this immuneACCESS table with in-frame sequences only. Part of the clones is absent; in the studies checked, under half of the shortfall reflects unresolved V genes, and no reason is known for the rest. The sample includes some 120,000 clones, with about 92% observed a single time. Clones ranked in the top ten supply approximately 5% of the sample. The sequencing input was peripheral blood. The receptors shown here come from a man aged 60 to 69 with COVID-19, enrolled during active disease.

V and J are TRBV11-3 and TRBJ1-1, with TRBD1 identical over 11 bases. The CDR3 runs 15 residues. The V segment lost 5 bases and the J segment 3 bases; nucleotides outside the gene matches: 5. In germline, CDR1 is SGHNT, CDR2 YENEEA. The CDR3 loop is CASSPRDRGDTEAFF. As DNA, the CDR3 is TGTGCCAGCAGCCCAAGGGACAGGGGGGACACTGAAGCTTTCTTT.

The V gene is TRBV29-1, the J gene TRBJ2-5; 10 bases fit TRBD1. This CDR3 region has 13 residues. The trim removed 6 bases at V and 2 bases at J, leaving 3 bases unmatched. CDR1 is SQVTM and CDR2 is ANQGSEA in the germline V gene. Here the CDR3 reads CSVEGQGQETQYF. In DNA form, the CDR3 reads TGCAGCGTGGAGGGACAGGGGCAAGAGACCCAGTACTTC.

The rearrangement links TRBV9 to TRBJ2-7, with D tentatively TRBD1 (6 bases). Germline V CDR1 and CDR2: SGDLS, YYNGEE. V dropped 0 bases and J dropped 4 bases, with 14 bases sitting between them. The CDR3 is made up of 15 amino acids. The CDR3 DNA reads TGTGCCAGCAGCGTAGGGGCAGGGGCCCAATACGAGCAGTACTTC. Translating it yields CASSVGAGAQYEQYF.

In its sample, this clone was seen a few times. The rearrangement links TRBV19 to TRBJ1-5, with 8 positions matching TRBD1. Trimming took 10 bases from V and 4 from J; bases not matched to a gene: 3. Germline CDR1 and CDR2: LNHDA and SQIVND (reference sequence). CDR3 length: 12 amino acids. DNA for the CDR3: TGTGCCACTCGGACAGGGAATCAGCCCCAGCATTTT. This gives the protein CATRTGNQPQHF.

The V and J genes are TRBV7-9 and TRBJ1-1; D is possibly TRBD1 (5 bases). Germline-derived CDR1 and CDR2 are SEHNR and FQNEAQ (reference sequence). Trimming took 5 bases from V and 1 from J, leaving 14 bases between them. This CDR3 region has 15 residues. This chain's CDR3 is CASSRPQGWNTEAFF. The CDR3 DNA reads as TGTGCCAGCAGCCGACCCCAGGGCTGGAACACTGAAGCTTTCTTT.

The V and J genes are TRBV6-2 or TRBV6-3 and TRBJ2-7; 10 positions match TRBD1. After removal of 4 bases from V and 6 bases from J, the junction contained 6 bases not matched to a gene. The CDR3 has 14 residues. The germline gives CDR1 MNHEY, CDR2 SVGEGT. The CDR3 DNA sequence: TGTGCCAGCAGTTCGACAGGGGGCAAGCTCGAGCAGTACTTC. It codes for CASSSTGGKLEQYF.

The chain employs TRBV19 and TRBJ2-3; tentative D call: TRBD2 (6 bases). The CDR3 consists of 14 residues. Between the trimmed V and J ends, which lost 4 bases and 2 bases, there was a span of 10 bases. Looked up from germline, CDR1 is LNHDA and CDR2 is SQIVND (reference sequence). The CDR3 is CASSSSGYTDTQYF. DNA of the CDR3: TGTGCCAGTAGTAGTAGCGGCTACACAGATACGCAGTATTTT.

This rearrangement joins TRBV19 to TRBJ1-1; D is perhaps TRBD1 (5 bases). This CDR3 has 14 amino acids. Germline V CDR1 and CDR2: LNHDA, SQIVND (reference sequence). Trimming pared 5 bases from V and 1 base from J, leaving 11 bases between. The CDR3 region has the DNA TGTGCCAGTAGTTGGGGGGACGAGAACACTGAAGCTTTCTTT. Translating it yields CASSWGDENTEAFF.

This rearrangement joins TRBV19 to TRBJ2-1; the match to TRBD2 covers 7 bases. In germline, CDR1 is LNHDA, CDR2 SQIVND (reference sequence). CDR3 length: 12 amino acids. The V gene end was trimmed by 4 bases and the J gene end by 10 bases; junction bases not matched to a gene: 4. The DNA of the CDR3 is TGTGCCAGTAGTAGCGGGAGAGGAGAGCAGTTCTTC. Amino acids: CASSSGRGEQFF.

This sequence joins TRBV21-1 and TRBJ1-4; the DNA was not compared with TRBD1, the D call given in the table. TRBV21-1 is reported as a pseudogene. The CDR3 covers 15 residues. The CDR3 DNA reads TGTGCCAGCAGCAAAGGCCAGGGGGTCGAGAAAAAACTGTTTTTT. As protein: CASSKGQGVEKKLFF.

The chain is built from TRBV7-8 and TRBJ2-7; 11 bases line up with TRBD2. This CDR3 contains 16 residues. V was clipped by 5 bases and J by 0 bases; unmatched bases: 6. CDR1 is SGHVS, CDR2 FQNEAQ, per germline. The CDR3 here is CASSPLAGASSYEQYF. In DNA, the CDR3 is TGTGCCAGCAGCCCACTAGCGGGAGCGAGCTCCTACGAGCAGTACTTC.

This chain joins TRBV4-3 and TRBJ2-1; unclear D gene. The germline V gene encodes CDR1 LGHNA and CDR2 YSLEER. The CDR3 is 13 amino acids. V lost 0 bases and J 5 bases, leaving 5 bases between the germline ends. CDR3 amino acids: CASSQDPNNEQFF. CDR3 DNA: TGCGCCAGCAGCCAAGATCCCAACAATGAGCAGTTCTTC.

The CDR3 is CASSLGQQETQYF. CDR3 coding DNA: TGTGCCAGCAGTTTAGGGCAGCAAGAGACCCAGTACTTC. The rearrangement joins TRBV27 to TRBJ2-5, with D hard to call. The germline V gene has CDR1 MNHEY and CDR2 SMNVEV (reference sequence). There are 13 residues in the CDR3. Trimming removed 2 bases from V and 2 bases from J, with 6 bases in between.

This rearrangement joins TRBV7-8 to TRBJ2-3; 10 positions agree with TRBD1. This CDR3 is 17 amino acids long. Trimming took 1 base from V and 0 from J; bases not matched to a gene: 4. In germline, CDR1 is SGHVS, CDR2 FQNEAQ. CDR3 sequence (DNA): TGTGCCAGCAGCTTAGAGGACAGGGGGTTGAGCACAGATACGCAGTATTTT. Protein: CASSLEDRGLSTDTQYF.

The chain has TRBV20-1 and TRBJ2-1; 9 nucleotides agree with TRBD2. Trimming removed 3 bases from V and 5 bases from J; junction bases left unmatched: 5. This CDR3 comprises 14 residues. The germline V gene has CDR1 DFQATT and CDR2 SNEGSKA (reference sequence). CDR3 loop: CSASLAGYDNEQFF. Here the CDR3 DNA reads TGCAGTGCTAGTCTAGCGGGGTATGACAATGAGCAGTTCTTC.

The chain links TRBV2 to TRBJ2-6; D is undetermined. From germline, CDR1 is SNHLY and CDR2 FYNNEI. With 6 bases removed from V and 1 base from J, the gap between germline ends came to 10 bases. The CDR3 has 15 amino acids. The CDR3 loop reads CASRAPGSGANVLTF. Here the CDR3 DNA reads TGTGCCAGCAGGGCCCCCGGGTCTGGGGCCAACGTCCTGACTTTC.

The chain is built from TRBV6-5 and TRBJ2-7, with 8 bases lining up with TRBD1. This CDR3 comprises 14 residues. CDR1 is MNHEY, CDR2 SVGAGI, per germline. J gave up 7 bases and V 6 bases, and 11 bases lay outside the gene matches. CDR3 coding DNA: TGTGCCAGCAGCAGGGGAGGACAGGGAGGAGAGCAGTACTTC. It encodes CASSRGGQGGEQYF.

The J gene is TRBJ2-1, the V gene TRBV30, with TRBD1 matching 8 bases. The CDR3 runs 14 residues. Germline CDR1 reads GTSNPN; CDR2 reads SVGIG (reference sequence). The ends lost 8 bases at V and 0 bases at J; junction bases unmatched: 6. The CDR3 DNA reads TGTGCCGGACAGGGACGGAGCTCCTACAATGAGCAGTTCTTC. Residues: CAGQGRSSYNEQFF.

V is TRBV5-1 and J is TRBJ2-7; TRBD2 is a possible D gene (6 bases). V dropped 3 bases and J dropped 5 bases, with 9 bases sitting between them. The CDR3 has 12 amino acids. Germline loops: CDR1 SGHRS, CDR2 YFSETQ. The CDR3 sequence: CASSYGTDEQYF. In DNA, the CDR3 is TGCGCCAGCAGCTACGGGACTGACGAGCAGTACTTC.

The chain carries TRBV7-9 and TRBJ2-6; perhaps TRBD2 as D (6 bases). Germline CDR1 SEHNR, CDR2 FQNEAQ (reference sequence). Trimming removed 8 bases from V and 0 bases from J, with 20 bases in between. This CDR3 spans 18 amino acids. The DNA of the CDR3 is TGTGCCAGCGGACGGGACGCGGGATCGAACTCTGGGGCCAACGTCCTGACTTTC. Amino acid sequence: CASGRDAGSNSGANVLTF.

The CDR3 coding sequence is TGTGCCAGCACTCCCTCGGGGAGCGATCCAGCCTACGAGCAGTACTTC. Protein: CASTPSGSDPAYEQYF. The chain couples TRBV28 to TRBJ2-7; D possibly corresponds to TRBD2 (5 bases). V shed 7 bases and J shed 2 bases, with 21 bases lying between them. Germline-derived CDR1 and CDR2 are MDHEN and SYDVKM. This CDR3 has 16 residues.